The 14 T cell receptor beta chains reported below all come from one sample, sequenced in a study of T cell repertoires in cytomegalovirus infection. TCRdb itself ran the reads through MiXCR, one entry per CDR3 protein. The table includes hundreds of thousands of distinct CDR3 sequences, around a third detected once. Their recognized antigens are unknown. This sample comprised cultured PBMCs, obtained from culture after CMV antigen stimulation. These TCRs come from a human donor in good health (CMV status not recorded). Some clones in this sample may be carry-over from other donors' samples.

The chain recombines TRBV7-2 with TRBJ2-7; D perhaps matches TRBD2 (5 bases). This CDR3 region has 14 residues. The V end was cut by 3 bases, the J end by 2 bases, with 11 bases between. Germline lookup yields CDR1 SGHTA and CDR2 FQGNSA. CDR3 loop: CASSFRAGAYEQYF. DNA for the CDR3: TGTGCCAGCAGCTTCCGGGCCGGGGCCTACGAGCAGTACTTC. The whole variable domain, remainder taken from reference TRBV7-2 and TRBJ2-7, is GAGVSQSPSNKVTEKGKDVELRCDPISGHTALYWYRQSLGQGLEFLIYFQGNSAPDKSGLPSDRFSAERTGGSVSTLTIQRTQQEDSAVYLCASSFRAGAYEQYFGPGTRLTVT.

This clonotype was found a few times. The rearrangement uses TRBV7-2 and TRBJ1-2, with D perhaps matching TRBD1 (6 bases). The CDR3 covers 16 residues. Looked up from germline, CDR1 is SGHTA and CDR2 is FQGNSA. The germline V and J ends were trimmed by 2 bases and 9 bases, with 22 bases remaining between them. CDR3 protein: CASSLSTAEGGGSYTF. In DNA, the CDR3 is TGTGCCAGCAGCTTATCTACGGCCGAAGGGGGAGGCAGCTACACCTTC.

V gene TRBV20-1 combines with J gene TRBJ2-3; 7 bases align to TRBD1. V shed 0 bases and J 3 bases; nucleotides not matched to a gene: 12. The CDR3 sequence is 17 residues long. CDR1 and CDR2 (germline): DFQATT, SNEGSKA (reference sequence). CDR3 region: CSARDPRTGRTTDTQYF. CDR3 nucleotides: TGCAGTGCTAGAGATCCTAGGACAGGAAGAACAACAGATACGCAGTATTTT.

This chain links TRBV7-2 with TRBJ2-3; 7 bases are a match to TRBD2. The CDR3 has 15 residues. After removal of 5 bases from V and 7 bases from J, the junction contained 12 bases not matched to a gene. CDR1 SGHTA and CDR2 FQGNSA come from the germline V gene. The CDR3, as DNA: TGTGCCAGCAGCCCTTATGGCGGGAGTGAATATACGCAGTATTTT. This encodes CASSPYGGSEYTQYF.

This chain uses TRBV18 with TRBJ2-2; TRBD1 or TRBD2 may be the D gene (6 bases each). CDR3 length: 16 residues. The germline V and J ends were trimmed by 2 bases and 2 bases, with 12 bases remaining between them. Looked up from germline, CDR1 is KGHSH and CDR2 is LQKENI. CDR3 bases: TGTGCCAGCTCACCAAAGCCGGGGGCTAACACCGGGGAGCTGTTTTTT. It encodes CASSPKPGANTGELFF.

The V gene is TRBV4-1, the J gene TRBJ1-4; D remains unclear. Germline V CDR1 and CDR2: MGHRA, YSYEKL. There are 15 residues in the CDR3. The V and J ends lost 1 base and 5 bases respectively, with 11 bases between them. The CDR3 DNA is TGCGCCAGCAGCCAAGGTCGCCTTGGGAATGAAAAACTGTTTTTT. It translates to CASSQGRLGNEKLFF.

The gene calls are TRBV9 and TRBJ1-2, with 8 bases lining up with TRBD1. Germline CDR1 reads SGDLS; CDR2 reads YYNGEE. Losses at the gene ends were 6 bases for V and 8 bases for J; bases not matched to a gene: 9. CDR3 length equals 13 residues. CDR3 sequence (DNA): TGTGCCAGCACCGAGGGGACAGGCCGCGGCTACACCTTC. Translating it yields CASTEGTGRGYTF.

The J gene is TRBJ1-1, the V gene TRBV7-4; D not resolved. The V end was cut by 2 bases, the J end by 1 base, with 11 bases between. The germline CDR1 and CDR2 sequences are SGHVT and SQSDAQ. CDR3 length: 15 amino acids. The CDR3 region has the DNA TGTGCCAGCAGCTTATTTTTTTCGAGGAACACTGAAGCTTTCTTT. Encoded protein: CASSLFFSRNTEAFF.

This clonotype was observed a few times. The chain has TRBV11-2 and TRBJ1-4; the match to TRBD1 covers 8 bases. The germline gives CDR1 SGHAT, CDR2 FQNNGV. The CDR3 runs to 15 residues. Unmatched junction bases numbered 7, after V lost 4 bases and J lost 6 bases. DNA for the CDR3: TGTGCCAGCAGCTACATACAGGGGGTCGATGAAAAACTGTTTTTT. This translates into CASSYIQGVDEKLFF.

This clonotype occurred many times. The V and J genes are TRBV6-1 and TRBJ2-3; the D is unclear. The CDR3 loop spans 12 amino acids. V was clipped by 6 bases and J by 4 bases, with 8 bases between them. CDR1 and CDR2 (germline): MNHNS, SASEGT. The CDR3 loop is CASRTQSDTQYF. The DNA of the CDR3 is TGTGCCAGCAGAACGCAGTCAGATACGCAGTATTTT.

The chain uses TRBV12-3 or TRBV12-4 and TRBJ2-7; D is unresolved. V was clipped by 5 bases and J by 5 bases, with 7 bases between them. The CDR3 extends over 11 amino acids. The CDR3 bases are TGTGCCAGCAGTGGCAGCCACGAGCAGTACTTC. This translates into CASSGSHEQYF.

This clonotype was detected only a few times. The V call is TRBV12-3 or TRBV12-4, the J call TRBJ1-4, with 7 positions matching TRBD1. V was clipped by 8 bases and J by 5 bases; unmatched bases: 11. This CDR3 has 15 residues. The CDR3 bases are TGTGCCAGCCAGGGGGAGACAGCCCGAAATGAAAAACTGTTTTTT. The encoded protein is CASQGETARNEKLFF.

Comment on this clonotype: The CDR3 does not end in the conserved phenylalanine or tryptophan, so this is likely a read error. The chain joins TRBV7-2 to TRBJ2-7; 8 bases agree with TRBD1. Trimming at V came to 6 bases and at J to 0 bases, leaving 7 bases not matched to a gene. The CDR3 is 15 residues long. CDR1 SGHTA and CDR2 FQGNSA come from the germline V gene. CDR3 amino acids: CASRRNRGISYEQYL. In DNA, the CDR3 is TGTGCCAGCAGACGAAACAGGGGGATCTCCTACGAGCAGTACTTA.

This chain links TRBV10-2 with TRBJ2-7; D remains unclear. Germline CDR1 and CDR2: WSHSY and SAAADI. This CDR3 region has 14 residues. With 8 bases removed from V and 2 bases from J, the gap between germline ends came to 16 bases. CDR3 coding DNA: TGCGCCAGCCAGGACCCTCCCCGTGCCTACGAGCAGTACTTC. Amino acids: CASQDPPRAYEQYF.